This note documents a single T cell receptor (beta chain) sequence. Its antigen remains unidentified. The CDR3 has 15 amino acids. CDR1 and CDR2 (germline): KGHSH, LQKENI. V gave up 5 bases and J gave up 3 bases, with 13 bases separating them. Starting from 450 to 550 ng of total RNA, TCR libraries were made with linear amplification. TCRdb used MiXCR to reprocess the reads, holding one entry per CDR3 protein. The table shows about 180,000 distinct CDR3 sequences, with around three quarters occurring only once. These data are taken from a study of healthy donors' naive CD4 and CD8 T cells. The study, taken as a whole, reports: Bulk sequencing left alpha and beta chains unpaired.

The rearrangement joins TRBV18 to TRBJ2-2; D might be TRBD2 (6 bases). The sequence was obtained from a pool of human donors in good health; the sample pools cells from several healthy donors. The sample was naive CD4+ and CD8+ T cells sorted from blood, pooled from several donors. As DNA, the CDR3 is TGTGCCAGCTCATCGGGAACGGGGGACACCGGGGAGCTGTTTTTT. It is translated as CASSSGTGDTGELFF.